One and the same sample provided the 16 T cell receptor beta chains below, sequenced in a study of cytomegalovirus exposure and HLA in healthy donors. Primers: 60 Vbeta forward and 13 Jbeta reverse. Repertoires were generated with immunoSEQ multiplex PCR, while TCRdb's copy carries only in-frame clones and drops some. Altogether roughly 97,000 clones are present, around 80% being singletons, with the ten largest covering roughly 1.9%. Sequenced: PBMCs. These receptors were obtained from a woman in her thirties or forties in good health and CMV-seronegative.

A single count supports this clone. This chain links TRBV9 with TRBJ2-7, with D perhaps TRBD1 (5 bases). The CDR3 runs to 13 residues. CDR1 SGDLS and CDR2 YYNGEE come from the germline V gene. Trimming removed 0 bases from V and 6 bases from J, with 10 bases in between. The CDR3 reads CASSVGVGVEQYF. CDR3 DNA sequence: TGTGCCAGCAGCGTAGGTGTAGGGGTCGAGCAGTACTTC.

V is TRBV7-2 and J is TRBJ1-4, with a tentative D call TRBD1 (6 bases). Germline-derived CDR1 and CDR2 are SGHTA and FQGNSA. Deletions cut 1 base from V and 0 bases from J, with 9 bases between. This CDR3 has 16 residues. The CDR3 sequence: CASSLVAGATNEKLFF. The CDR3 nucleotides are TGTGCCAGCAGCTTAGTTGCAGGGGCAACTAATGAAAAACTGTTTTTT.

The chain uses TRBV19 and TRBJ1-1; no firm D call. Germline V gene data show CDR1 as LNHDA and CDR2 as SQIVND (reference sequence). CDR3 size: 14 residues. V dropped 3 bases and J dropped 7 bases, with 15 bases sitting between them. CDR3 residues: CASSIRHPPIEAFF. The CDR3 nucleotides read TGTGCCAGTAGTATTAGACACCCTCCAATTGAAGCTTTCTTT. The complete variable domain, with remaining parts taken from reference TRBV19 and TRBJ1-1, reads DGGITQSPKYLFRKEGQNVTLSCEQNLNHDAMYWYRQDPGQGLRLIYYSQIVNDFQKGDIAEGYSVSREKKESFPLTVTSAQKNPTAFYLCASSIRHPPIEAFFGQGTRLTVV.

This clone was observed a handful of times. The gene calls are TRBV9 and TRBJ2-1; D is undetermined. CDR1 and CDR2 from the germline V gene are SGDLS and YYNGEE. The CDR3 has 14 amino acids. The V end was cut by 3 bases, the J end by 0 bases, with 7 bases between. In DNA, the CDR3 is TGTGCCAGCAGCGGAGGCGACTCCTACAATGAGCAGTTCTTC. It codes for CASSGGDSYNEQFF.

Only a few counts were recorded for this clone. The chain employs TRBV28 and TRBJ1-1; no clear D gene. Trimming pared 3 bases from V and 8 bases from J, leaving 7 bases between. From germline, CDR1 is MDHEN and CDR2 SYDVKM. The CDR3 has 11 residues. The DNA of the CDR3 is TGTGCCAGCAGTTTCGGAGGGGAAGCTTTCTTT. It encodes CASSFGGEAFF. The variable domain in full, with the rest retrieved from reference TRBV28 and TRBJ1-1, is DVKVTQSSRYLVKRTGEKVFLECVQDMDHENMFWYRQDPGLGLRLIYFSYDVKMKEKGDIPEGYSVSREKKERFSLILESASTNQTSMYLCASSFGGEAFFGQGTRLTVV.

The genes are TRBV21-1 and TRBJ2-5; the D call of TRBD1 is as the table states it, not checked on the DNA. TRBV21-1 is deemed a pseudogene. This CDR3 has 16 residues. CDR3 in DNA: TGTGCCAGCAGCAAATTGGCCCGGGACAGGGGAGAGACCCAGTACTTC. It translates to CASSKLARDRGETQYF.

The chain recombines TRBV5-4 with TRBJ2-5, with a possible D match to TRBD2 (7 bases). Trimming left V 1 base short and J 4 bases short, with 11 bases between. Germline V gene data show CDR1 as SGHNT and CDR2 as YYREEE (reference sequence). The CDR3 loop spans 14 amino acids. The CDR3 loop reads CASSLRGGAETQYF. The CDR3 DNA is TGTGCCAGCAGCTTGAGGGGGGGCGCAGAGACCCAGTACTTC.

Regarding this clone: One end of the junction varies from germline; a read error may be responsible. The rearrangement joins TRBV7-7 to TRBJ2-1; 9 positions match TRBD1. The germline V gene encodes CDR1 SSHAT and CDR2 FNYEAQ (reference sequence). This CDR3 has 16 residues. CDR3 amino acids: CASSPRDREPYNEQFF. Here the CDR3 DNA reads TGTGCTAGCAGCCCACGGGACAGGGAACCCTACAATGAGCAGTTCTTC.

The V call is TRBV9, the J call TRBJ2-7; D is possibly TRBD1 (6 bases). The V gene lost 4 bases and the J gene lost 1 base, with 15 bases spanning the gap. Germline CDR1 reads SGDLS; CDR2 reads YYNGEE. The CDR3 consists of 15 residues. The CDR3 protein is CASSRTVEFSYEQYF. Here the CDR3 DNA reads TGTGCCAGCAGCCGGACAGTTGAGTTTTCCTACGAGCAGTACTTC.

This chain connects TRBV19 to TRBJ2-7; D is possibly TRBD2 (5 bases). CDR1 and CDR2 (germline): LNHDA, SQIVND (reference sequence). This CDR3 has 13 residues. Trimming pared 4 bases from V and 6 bases from J, leaving 13 bases between. The CDR3 sequence is CASSTAVVGEQYF. As DNA, the CDR3 is TGTGCCAGTAGTACAGCGGTGGTTGGCGAGCAGTACTTC.

This chain connects TRBV5-1 to TRBJ2-1; 9 nucleotides align to TRBD1. This CDR3 has 14 residues. V lost 4 bases, J lost 7 bases, and 6 bases stayed unmatched. CDR1 is SGHRS, CDR2 YFSETQ, per germline. For the CDR3, the DNA is TGCGCCAGCAGCCCCGGGACAGGGTGGAATGAGCAGTTCTTC. It specifies CASSPGTGWNEQFF.

The chain is built from TRBV27 and TRBJ1-5; TRBD1 matches 7 bases. Germline CDR1 is MNHEY and CDR2 is SMNVEV (reference sequence). This CDR3 comprises 19 residues. V lost 7 bases, J lost 1 base, and 19 bases stayed unmatched. CDR3 sequence reads: CASIVVGGRGSGSNQPQHF. Here the CDR3 DNA reads TGTGCCAGCATAGTTGTGGGAGGCAGGGGGTCTGGGAGCAATCAGCCCCAGCATTTT.

The chain links TRBV25-1 to TRBJ1-2, with TRBD1 identical over 8 bases. The ends lost 0 bases at V and 10 bases at J; junction bases unmatched: 10. Germline V gene sequence: CDR1 MGHDK, CDR2 SYGVNS. The CDR3 covers 15 residues. As DNA, the CDR3 is TGTGCCAGCAGTGAATATCCAGGCTCAGGGGGCGTCTACACCTTC. It yields the protein CASSEYPGSGGVYTF.

The chain has TRBV19 and TRBJ2-7; TRBD2 agrees at 9 bases. The CDR3 is made up of 14 amino acids. Germline V gives CDR1 LNHDA, CDR2 SQIVND (reference sequence). V shed 3 bases, J shed 3 bases, and the junction held 3 bases outside the gene matches. CDR3 sequence (DNA): TGTGCCAGTAGTATGGCGGGGGGGGGCTACGAGCAGTACTTC. Its protein product is CASSMAGGGYEQYF.

This rearrangement joins TRBV28 to TRBJ1-2, with D possibly TRBD1 on 5 matching bases. The V gene lost 5 bases and the J gene lost 2 bases, with 12 bases spanning the gap. CDR1 is MDHEN, CDR2 SYDVKM, per germline. The CDR3 consists of 14 residues. The CDR3 spells CASSPPAGNYGYTF. The CDR3 DNA is TGTGCCAGCAGTCCCCCCGCAGGGAACTATGGCTACACCTTC.

The rearrangement joins TRBV6-5 to TRBJ1-1; 7 bases line up with TRBD1. The CDR3 consists of 14 residues. With 4 bases clipped from V and 4 bases from J, the junction kept 6 bases outside the gene matches. CDR1 and CDR2 from the germline V gene are MNHEY and SVGAGI. The CDR3 loop is CASSLTGVGTEAFF. The CDR3 DNA sequence: TGTGCCAGCAGTTTAACAGGGGTGGGCACTGAAGCTTTCTTT.